A single sample gave rise to the 25 T cell receptor beta chains below, sequenced in a study of shared clonotypes between healthy human individuals. Here immunoSEQ multiplex PCR was the method, and the copy in TCRdb shows in-frame clones only, minus some. This sample has about 2.3 million clones; 93% occur once, and the top ten carry about 0.39%. Sequenced: naive CD4+ T cells from PBMCs. The subset here: CD45RA+ positively selected. The origin of the receptors is a man younger than 30 in good health. Some clones in this sample may be carry-over from other donors' samples.

This clone has only one observation. J is TRBJ1-6 and V is TRBV30; D is undetermined. Germline V gives CDR1 GTSNPN, CDR2 SVGIG (reference sequence). Trimming cost V 3 bases and J 14 bases, with 11 bases left between them. The length of the CDR3 is 11 residues. CDR3 sequence: CAWSEGFTLHF. The CDR3 DNA sequence: TGTGCCTGGAGCGAGGGATTTACCCTCCACTTT.

This clone was seen once. This chain links TRBV2 with TRBJ2-7; 14 positions match TRBD2. The V segment lost 8 bases and the J segment 2 bases; nucleotides outside the gene matches: 11. Germline CDR1 SNHLY, CDR2 FYNNEI. The CDR3 is 17 residues long. The CDR3 here is CASLGLAGDVPPYEQYF. The CDR3 DNA is TGTGCCAGCCTGGGACTAGCGGGAGACGTACCCCCCTACGAGCAGTACTTC.

On this clone: Other nucleotide sequences in the sample specify the same CDR3. The V and J genes are TRBV28 and TRBJ2-7; TRBD1 matches 10 bases. Unmatched junction bases numbered 8, after V lost 6 bases and J lost 3 bases. This CDR3 has 15 amino acids. The germline V gene encodes CDR1 MDHEN and CDR2 SYDVKM. The CDR3 nucleotides read TGTGCCAGCAGCGGAACCGGGACAGGGGACTACGAGCAGTACTTC. Translation: CASSGTGTGDYEQYF.

This chain links TRBV6-5 with TRBJ1-2; 7 nucleotides agree with TRBD1. CDR3 length: 11 residues. CDR1 is MNHEY, CDR2 SVGAGI, per germline. The ends lost 6 bases at V and 7 bases at J; junction bases unmatched: 2. As DNA, the CDR3 is TGTGCCAGCAGAAGGGGGCTTGGCTACACCTTC. Its translation is CASRRGLGYTF.

V is TRBV6-5 and J is TRBJ2-2; D gene ambiguous. With 6 bases removed from V and 8 bases from J, the gap between germline ends came to 7 bases. In germline, CDR1 is MNHEY, CDR2 SVGAGI. The CDR3 spans 11 residues. The CDR3, as DNA: TGTGCCAGCAGCCCTAGTGGGGAGCTGTTTTTT. The encoded protein is CASSPSGELFF.

The chain is built from TRBV5-8 and TRBJ2-7; no clear D. Germline CDR1 is SGHTS and CDR2 is YDEGEE. V lost 4 bases and J lost 4, with 15 bases in between. The CDR3 sequence is 14 residues long. Here the CDR3 reads CASSPWLTPYEQYF. In nucleotides, the CDR3 is TGTGCCAGCAGCCCGTGGCTTACCCCATACGAGCAGTACTTC. The whole variable domain, remainder taken from reference TRBV5-8 and TRBJ2-7, is EAGVTQSPTHLIKTRGQQATLRCSPISGHTSVYWYQQALGLGLQFLLWYDEGEERNRGNFPPRFSGRQFPNYSSELNVNALELEDSALYLCASSPWLTPYEQYFGPGTRLTVT.

This chain links TRBV7-8 with TRBJ1-4; the D gene is possibly TRBD1 (6 bases). The CDR3 is made up of 16 amino acids. V was clipped by 4 bases and J by 3 bases, with 15 bases between them. CDR1 is SGHVS and CDR2 is FQNEAQ in the germline V gene. Here the CDR3 DNA reads TGTGCCAGCAGCTCCGCAGGGGCCTTGGCTAATGAAAAACTGTTTTTT. Its protein is CASSSAGALANEKLFF. Full variable domain (outside the CDR3, taken from reference TRBV7-8 and TRBJ1-4): GAGVSQSPRYKVAKRGQDVALRCDPISGHVSLFWYQQALGQGPEFLTYFQNEAQLDKSGLPSDRFFAERPEGSVSTLKIQRTQQEDSAVYLCASSSAGALANEKLFFGSGTQLSVL.

This chain connects TRBV28 to TRBJ2-7, with no clear D. Trimming left V 6 bases short and J 3 bases short, with 15 bases between. The CDR3 has 14 amino acids. Germline CDR1 and CDR2: MDHEN and SYDVKM. CDR3 protein: CASSSPSYHYEQYF. The CDR3 DNA reads TGTGCCAGCAGCTCGCCTAGTTACCACTACGAGCAGTACTTC. Combining the CDR3 with reference TRBV28 and TRBJ2-7 gives the whole variable domain DVKVTQSSRYLVKRTGEKVFLECVQDMDHENMFWYRQDPGLGLRLIYFSYDVKMKEKGDIPEGYSVSREKKERFSLILESASTNQTSMYLCASSSPSYHYEQYFGPGTRLTVT.

This clone was recorded only once. The V gene is TRBV9, the J gene TRBJ2-7; 8 positions match TRBD2. Germline-derived CDR1 and CDR2 are SGDLS and YYNGEE. This CDR3 spans 15 amino acids. V shed 2 bases, J shed 1 base, and the junction held 5 bases outside the gene matches. CDR3 sequence reads: CASSVTSGYSYEQYF. CDR3 DNA: TGTGCCAGCAGCGTTACTAGCGGCTATTCCTACGAGCAGTACTTC.

The V gene is TRBV7-3, the J gene TRBJ2-1, with a possible D match to TRBD2 (5 bases). V lost 5 bases, J lost 8 bases, and 10 bases lay in between. The CDR3 has 12 amino acids. CDR1 is SGHTA and CDR2 is FQGTGA in the germline V gene. The DNA of the CDR3 is TGTGCCAGCAGCGGGAGTTCGGATGAGCAGTTCTTC. Amino acids: CASSGSSDEQFF.

Comment on this clone: This same CDR3 is encoded by further DNA sequences in the sample. The genes are TRBV30 and TRBJ2-7; D not resolved. Trimming took 0 bases from V and 0 from J, leaving 6 bases between them. CDR3 length: 13 residues. Germline V gene sequence: CDR1 GTSNPN, CDR2 SVGIG (reference sequence). The CDR3 DNA reads as TGTGCCTGGAGTGTAGGGCACTCCTACGAGCAGTACTTC. Protein: CAWSVGHSYEQYF.

The rearrangement uses TRBV9 and TRBJ1-2, with D perhaps matching TRBD1 (5 bases). CDR3 length: 13 amino acids. Germline assignment: CDR1 SGDLS and CDR2 YYNGEE. Trimming cost V 2 bases and J 4 bases, with 9 bases left between them. The CDR3 loop reads CASSVGTLYGYTF. The CDR3 nucleotides are TGTGCCAGCAGCGTCGGGACTCTCTATGGCTACACCTTC. Supplemented by reference TRBV9 and TRBJ1-2, the full variable domain reads DSGVTQTPKHLITATGQRVTLRCSPRSGDLSVYWYQQSLDQGLQFLIQYYNGEERAKGNILERFSAQQFPDLHSELNLSSLELGDSALYFCASSVGTLYGYTFGSGTRLTVV.

The chain uses TRBV6-5 and TRBJ2-3, with TRBD2 matching 7 bases. V lost 5 bases, J lost 6 bases, and 11 bases stayed unmatched. Germline CDR1 is MNHEY and CDR2 is SVGAGI. The CDR3 covers 15 residues. DNA for the CDR3: TGTGCCAGCAGTAGAAGGCGGGAGCAGATCGATACGCAGTATTTT. It encodes CASSRRREQIDTQYF.

The genes are TRBV28 and TRBJ2-1; D may be TRBD1 (5 bases). V was clipped by 5 bases and J by 6 bases, with 17 bases between them. This CDR3 is 15 amino acids long. The germline CDR1 and CDR2 sequences are MDHEN and SYDVKM. This chain's CDR3 is CASSTLGQGINEQFF. CDR3 nucleotide sequence: TGTGCCAGCAGTACCCTTGGGCAGGGAATCAATGAGCAGTTCTTC.

CDR3 bases: TGTGCCAGCAGCAGGCGGGAACTAGCGGTCACAGATACGCAGTATTTT. The encoded protein is CASSRRELAVTDTQYF. This chain uses TRBV5-4 with TRBJ2-3; 8 nucleotides line up with TRBD2. Germline V gene lookup returns CDR1 SGHNT and CDR2 YYREEE (reference sequence). The length of the CDR3 is 16 residues. Trimming took 4 bases from V and 2 from J; bases not matched to a gene: 9.

This clone was counted a few times. V and J are TRBV19 and TRBJ1-1; D might be TRBD1 (6 bases). The CDR3 loop spans 12 amino acids. V was clipped by 6 bases and J by 8 bases, with 13 bases between them. The germline gives CDR1 LNHDA, CDR2 SQIVND (reference sequence). In DNA, the CDR3 is TGTGCCAGTAGAAACGACGGGACAGAAGCTTTCTTT. Translating it yields CASRNDGTEAFF.

The rearrangement links TRBV6-1 to TRBJ2-2; D is possibly TRBD1 (7 bases). This CDR3 has 15 amino acids. Germline CDR1 reads MNHNS; CDR2 reads SASEGT. The ends were cut back, 5 bases at V and 1 base at J, with 11 bases in the middle. This chain's CDR3 is CASSSGGLNTGELFF. CDR3 nucleotides: TGTGCCAGCAGTTCAGGGGGGCTGAACACCGGGGAGCTGTTTTTT.

The chain couples TRBV28 to TRBJ2-7; no reliable D call. Trimming removed 6 bases from V and 6 bases from J, with 21 bases in between. Per germline, CDR1 MDHEN and CDR2 SYDVKM. The CDR3 runs to 15 residues. CDR3 protein: CASRTTQPGPAEQYF. As DNA, the CDR3 is TGTGCCAGCAGAACCACCCAACCGGGCCCTGCCGAGCAGTACTTC.

This chain connects TRBV6-5 to TRBJ1-1; tentatively, D is TRBD1 (5 bases). The CDR3 length is 15 residues. CDR1 and CDR2 (germline): MNHEY, SVGAGI. The V end was cut by 0 bases, the J end by 4 bases, with 12 bases between. CDR3 amino acids: CASSYSGVVGTEAFF. In nucleotides, the CDR3 is TGTGCCAGCAGTTACTCGGGGGTGGTAGGCACTGAAGCTTTCTTT.

The chain joins TRBV7-8 to TRBJ1-5; TRBD1 is a possible D gene (5 bases). The CDR3 extends over 15 amino acids. CDR1 and CDR2 (germline): SGHVS, FQNEAQ. Trimming took 4 bases from V and 4 from J, leaving 14 bases between them. CDR3 sequence (DNA): TGTGCCAGCAGCTCTACCTCAGGGAATAATCAGCCCCAGCATTTT. Amino acids: CASSSTSGNNQPQHF. Full variable domain (rest looked up from reference TRBV7-8 and TRBJ1-5): GAGVSQSPRYKVAKRGQDVALRCDPISGHVSLFWYQQALGQGPEFLTYFQNEAQLDKSGLPSDRFFAERPEGSVSTLKIQRTQQEDSAVYLCASSSTSGNNQPQHFGDGTRLSIL.

V usage is TRBV14 and J usage is TRBJ2-1; D may be TRBD2 (5 bases). V was shortened by 4 bases and J by 0 bases, with 10 bases between the two germline ends. The CDR3 runs to 15 residues. Per germline, CDR1 SGHDN and CDR2 FVKESK. This CDR3 reads CASSRGSSSYNEQFF. CDR3 nucleotide sequence: TGTGCCAGCAGCCGCGGGTCCAGCTCCTACAATGAGCAGTTCTTC.

The gene calls are TRBV10-3 and TRBJ2-6; no clear D. V gave up 2 bases and J gave up 4 bases, with 6 bases separating them. The germline gives CDR1 ENHRY, CDR2 SYGVKD. CDR3 length equals 14 residues. The CDR3 DNA reads as TGTGCCATCAGTGAGATGCAGGGGGCCAACGTCCTGACTTTC. This translates into CAISEMQGANVLTF.

V is TRBV6-5 and J is TRBJ2-2; D uncertain. Trimming stripped 0 bases from V and 1 base from J, with 6 bases between. Germline CDR1 reads MNHEY; CDR2 reads SVGAGI. CDR3 length equals 15 residues. CDR3 protein: CASSYSNRNTGELFF. For the CDR3, the DNA is TGTGCCAGCAGTTACTCGAACCGGAACACCGGGGAGCTGTTTTTT.

The rearrangement links TRBV27 to TRBJ2-2; 10 nucleotides line up with TRBD2. J gave up 5 bases and V 4 bases, and 10 bases lay outside the gene matches. Germline CDR1 and CDR2: MNHEY and SMNVEV (reference sequence). The CDR3 sequence is 17 residues long. The DNA of the CDR3 is TGTGCCAGCAGTTCCCGAACTAGCGGGACGGGGACCGGGGAGCTGTTTTTT. Residues: CASSSRTSGTGTGELFF.

Concerning this clone: Within the sample, other DNA sequences also encode this same CDR3. The V gene is TRBV28, the J gene TRBJ1-5, with 9 bases identical to TRBD1. Germline CDR1 and CDR2: MDHEN and SYDVKM. This CDR3 comprises 14 residues. J gave up 7 bases and V 6 bases, and 7 bases lay outside the gene matches. The CDR3 coding sequence is TGTGCCAGCAGCCCGGGACAGGGCGGCCAGCCCCAGCATTTT. Residues: CASSPGQGGQPQHF.